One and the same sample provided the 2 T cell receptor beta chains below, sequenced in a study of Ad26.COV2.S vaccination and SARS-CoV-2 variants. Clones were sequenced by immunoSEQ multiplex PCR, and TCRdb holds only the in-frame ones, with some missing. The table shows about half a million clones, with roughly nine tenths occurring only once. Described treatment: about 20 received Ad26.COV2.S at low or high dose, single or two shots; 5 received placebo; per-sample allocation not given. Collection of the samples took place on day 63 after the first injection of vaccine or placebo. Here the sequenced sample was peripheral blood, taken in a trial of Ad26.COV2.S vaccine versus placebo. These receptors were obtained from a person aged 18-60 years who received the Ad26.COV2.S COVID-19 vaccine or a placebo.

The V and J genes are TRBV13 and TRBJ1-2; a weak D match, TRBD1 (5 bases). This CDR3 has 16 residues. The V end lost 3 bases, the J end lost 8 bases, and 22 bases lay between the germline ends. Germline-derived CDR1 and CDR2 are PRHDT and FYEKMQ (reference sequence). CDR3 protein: CASSFPLLDSLGGYTF. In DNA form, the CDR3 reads TGTGCCAGCAGCTTCCCTCTCCTCGACAGCCTTGGAGGCTACACCTTC.

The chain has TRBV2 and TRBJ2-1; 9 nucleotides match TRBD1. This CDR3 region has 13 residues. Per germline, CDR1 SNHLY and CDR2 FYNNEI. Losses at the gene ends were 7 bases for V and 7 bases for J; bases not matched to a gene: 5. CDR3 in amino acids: CASKLGQGNEQFF. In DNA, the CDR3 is TGTGCCAGCAAATTGGGACAGGGTAATGAGCAGTTCTTC.